This T cell receptor beta chain is from a study of OX40 agonist ivuxolimab in advanced cancers. This table comes from immunoSEQ multiplex PCR, and its TCRdb copy is limited to in-frame clones, with some not included. Among about 73,000 clones, about 87% were seen once, and the ten largest hold roughly 0.56%. V dropped 6 bases and J dropped 5; count of bases not matched to a gene: 5. CDR1 SNHLY and CDR2 FYNNEI come from the germline V gene. The CDR3 is made up of 15 amino acids. The chain joins TRBV2 to TRBJ2-3, with 13 bases that match TRBD2. The material sequenced was CD4+ or CD8+ T cells sorted from blood, taken in a trial of the OX40 agonist ivuxolimab. This sequence was found in an adult with an advanced solid tumor such as melanoma, head and neck, liver or kidney cancer. For the CDR3, the DNA is TGTGCCAGCAGCCAAGGACTAGCGGGGGTAGATACGCAGTATTTT. Translating gives CASSQGLAGVDTQYF.